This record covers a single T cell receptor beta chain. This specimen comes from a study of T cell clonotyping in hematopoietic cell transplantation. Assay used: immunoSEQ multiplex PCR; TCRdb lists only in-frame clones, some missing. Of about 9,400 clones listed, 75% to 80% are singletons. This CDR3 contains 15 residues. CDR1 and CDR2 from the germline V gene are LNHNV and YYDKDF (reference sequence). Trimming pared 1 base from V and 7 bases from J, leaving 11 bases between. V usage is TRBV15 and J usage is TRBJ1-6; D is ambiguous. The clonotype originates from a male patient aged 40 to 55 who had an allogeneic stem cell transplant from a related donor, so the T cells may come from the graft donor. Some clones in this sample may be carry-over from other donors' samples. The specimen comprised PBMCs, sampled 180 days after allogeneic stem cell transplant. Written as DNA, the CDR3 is TGTGCCACCAGCAGAGTAGTGGGTTCCAATTCACCCCTCCACTTT. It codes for CATSRVVGSNSPLHF. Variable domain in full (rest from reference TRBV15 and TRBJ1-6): DAMVIQNPRYQVTQFGKPVTLSCSQTLNHNVMYWYQQKSSQAPKLLFHYYDKDFNNEADTPDNFQSRRPNTSFCFLDIRSPGLGDTAMYLCATSRVVGSNSPLHFGNGTRLTVT.